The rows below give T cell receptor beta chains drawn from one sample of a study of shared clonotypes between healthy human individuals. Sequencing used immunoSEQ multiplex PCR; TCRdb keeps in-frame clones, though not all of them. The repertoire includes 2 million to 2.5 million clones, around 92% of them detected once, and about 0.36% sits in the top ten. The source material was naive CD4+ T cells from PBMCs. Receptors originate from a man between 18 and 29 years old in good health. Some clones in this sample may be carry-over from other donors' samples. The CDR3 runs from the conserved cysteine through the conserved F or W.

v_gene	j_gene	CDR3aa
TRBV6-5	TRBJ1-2	CASSLDRDYGYTF
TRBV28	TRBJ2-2	CASRGGPGKTNTGELFF
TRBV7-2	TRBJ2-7	CASSQQGQAPYEQYF
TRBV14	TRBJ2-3	CASSPLGVTDTQYF
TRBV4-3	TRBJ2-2	CASSLGTSAVTGELFF
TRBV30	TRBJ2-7	CAWSPSGNYEQYF
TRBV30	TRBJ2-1	CAWSVTGLDGLYNEQFF
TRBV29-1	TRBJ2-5	CSVGWTGGETQYF
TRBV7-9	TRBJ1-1	CASSQGGTEAFF
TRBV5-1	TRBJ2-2	CASSVKNSGTGGNTGELFF
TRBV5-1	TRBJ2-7	CASSQQTGSYEQYF
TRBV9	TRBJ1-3	CASSASGNTIYF
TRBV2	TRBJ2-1	CASRDRGSYNEQFF
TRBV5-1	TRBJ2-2	CASSPPGVGTGELFF
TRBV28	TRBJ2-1	CASSFRPIQFF
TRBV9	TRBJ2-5	CASSAPGTGETQYF
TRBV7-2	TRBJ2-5	CASSLGNRPETQYF
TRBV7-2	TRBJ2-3	CASSSRTDTQYF
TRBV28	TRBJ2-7	CASSSRGTGGYEQYF
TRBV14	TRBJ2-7	CASSQVGTTYSYEQYF
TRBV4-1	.	CASSQNSILSEQYF
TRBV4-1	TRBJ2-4	CASSPRGLARDIQYF
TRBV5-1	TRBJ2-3	CASRVTDTQYF
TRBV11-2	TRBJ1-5	CASSLVGGGQPQHF
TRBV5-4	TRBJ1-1	CASSPPNRLAEAFF
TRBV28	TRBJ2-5	CASSLAGGSETQYF
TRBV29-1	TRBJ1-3	CSVEDRRGSSGNTIYF
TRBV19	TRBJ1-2	CASSIAGGFSGYTF
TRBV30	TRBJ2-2	CAWSVHLNTGELFF
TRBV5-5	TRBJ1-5	CASSSAGTLNQPQHF